The present entry profiles one T cell receptor beta chain with its context. Authors' data handling: Counts of nucleated cells, estimated from reference gene primer amplification, were obtained. Data came from immunoSEQ multiplex PCR; TCRdb stores just in-frame clones and leaves some out. V, J and clone size are those of that table, while D and trimming were read from the DNA. The sample has tens of thousands of clones; around 89% are singletons. This record belongs to a study of blood T cell repertoires in COVID-19. The overall study: There were acute and convalescent COVID-19 samples, and they came from the United States, Italy and Spain. T cells, B-cell-depleted T cells, or PBMCs supplied cDNA or gDNA.

The TCR was taken from a human donor in a cohort sampled during active COVID-19. The sequencing sample was made of peripheral blood.

The CDR3 DNA sequence: TGTGCCAGCAAGAAACTGTTCTCTGGGGCCAACGTCCTGACTTTC. It translates to CASKKLFSGANVLTF. This rearrangement joins TRBV6-5 to TRBJ2-6; D gene unclear. This CDR3 is built from 15 residues. The V end was cut by 7 bases, the J end by 0 bases, with 10 bases between. CDR1 MNHEY and CDR2 SVGAGI come from the germline V gene.